Listed here are 2 T cell receptor beta chains from one sample, sequenced in a study of radiotherapy plus CTLA-4 blockade in lung cancer. Here immunoSEQ multiplex PCR was the method, and the copy in TCRdb shows in-frame clones only, minus some. Of 62,000 or so clones in the sample, 70% to 85% are singletons; the top ten hold roughly 10%. Sequencing was performed on peripheral blood, taken from a patient treated with radiotherapy plus ipilimumab. The receptor set was obtained from a human donor with non-small cell lung cancer who had a complete response to radiotherapy plus ipilimumab.

This chain links TRBV7-9 with TRBJ2-1; 14 nucleotides agree with TRBD2. The CDR3 runs to 17 residues. Trimming took 5 bases from V and 4 from J; bases not matched to a gene: 7. Germline V gene sequence: CDR1 SEHNR, CDR2 FQNEAQ (reference sequence). The CDR3 here is CASSPRLAGGNYNEQFF. CDR3 in DNA: TGTGCCAGCAGCCCACGACTAGCGGGAGGGAATTACAATGAGCAGTTCTTC.

The V gene is TRBV11-2, the J gene TRBJ1-3; D is unclear. Germline CDR1 reads SGHAT; CDR2 reads FQNNGV. Trimming removed 5 bases from V and 0 bases from J, with 11 bases in between. CDR3 length equals 15 residues. CDR3 bases: TGTGCCAGCAGCGTAGGCAGCTACTCTGGAAACACCATATATTTT. Translation: CASSVGSYSGNTIYF.